A selection of T cell receptor beta chains follows, all from one sample in a study of early T cells in non-severe SARS-CoV-2 infection. In TCRdb, the 5' RACE reads were re-called with MiXCR into one record per CDR3 protein. The sample has approximately 20,000 distinct CDR3 sequences; under 7.5% are singletons. The source material was whole blood. All receptors derive from an adult who was a healthcare worker with PCR-confirmed SARS-CoV-2 infection or an uninfected control (not recorded which). The CDR3 runs from the conserved cysteine through the conserved F or W. The order of the fields is CDR3 protein, CDR3 DNA, clone size, J gene, V gene, D gene. D genes are given only for firm matches. Some rows have no size entry. The others give once, few or many, or a class for an expanded clone.

CASSLGDEQFF	TGTGCCAGCAGTTTAGGGGATGAGCAGTTCTTC	many	TRBJ2-1	TRBV12-3/TRBV12-4	.
CASSLVPVYSNQPQHF	TGTGCCAGCAGTTTAGTCCCCGTCTATAGCAATCAGCCCCAGCATTTT	many	TRBJ1-5	TRBV27	.
CSASPENSYEQYF	TGCAGTGCTAGCCCGGAAAACTCCTACGAGCAGTACTTC	few	TRBJ2-7	TRBV20-1	.
CSVSPAGISYNEQFF	TGCAGCGTTTCCCCCGCTGGAATCTCCTACAATGAGCAGTTCTTC	many	TRBJ2-1	TRBV29-1	.
CASTMDYHQETQYF	TGTGCCAGCACCATGGACTACCACCAAGAGACCCAGTACTTC	many	TRBJ2-5	TRBV12-3/TRBV12-4	.
CASSRSGSGNTIYF	TGTGCCAGCAGCCGATCAGGGTCAGGAAACACCATATATTTT	many	TRBJ1-3	TRBV6-5	.
CASSYVAGASDNSPLHF	TGTGCCAGCAGTTACGTGGCAGGGGCCTCGGATAATTCACCCCTCCACTTT	many	TRBJ1-6	TRBV6-5	.
CSVEDAGGTQYF	TGCAGCGTTGAAGATGCGGGTGGTACGCAGTATTTT	many	TRBJ2-3	TRBV29-1	.
CASSLTRLYEQYF	TGTGCCAGCAGCTTAACGAGACTCTACGAGCAGTACTTC	many	TRBJ2-7	TRBV11-2	.
CASQTGDSNQPQHF	TGTGCCAGCCAGACAGGAGATAGCAATCAGCCCCAGCATTTT	medium-sized	TRBJ1-5	TRBV7-2	.
CASSIQAGANNEQFF	TGTGCCAGTAGTATCCAGGCAGGGGCGAACAATGAGCAGTTCTTC	many	TRBJ2-1	TRBV19	.
CASSLALSGPGVETQYF	TGTGCCAGCAGTTTAGCTCTTTCTGGTCCGGGAGTTGAGACCCAGTACTTC	many	TRBJ2-5	TRBV12-3/TRBV12-4	.
CASSLGQGQETQYF	TGCGCCAGCAGCCTAGGACAGGGGCAAGAGACCCAGTACTTC	many	TRBJ2-5	TRBV4-1	TRBD1
CASKTANTDTQYF	TGCGCCAGCAAGACTGCTAACACAGATACGCAGTATTTT	many	TRBJ2-3	TRBV10-2	.
CSVDEGAGTEAFF	TGCAGCGTTGACGAGGGAGCGGGCACTGAAGCTTTCTTT	many	TRBJ1-1	TRBV29-1	.
CSGVTDTQYF	TGCAGCGGGGTCACAGATACGCAGTATTTT	many	TRBJ2-3	TRBV29-1	.
CATAGGDTDTQYF	TGTGCCACCGCAGGGGGGGACACAGATACGCAGTATTTT	many	TRBJ2-3	TRBV19	.
CASSEAQGLQGTDTQYF	TGTGCCAGCAGTGAAGCGCAGGGTCTCCAGGGCACAGATACGCAGTATTTT	few	TRBJ2-3	TRBV6-1	.
CASSLTSGSSYNEQFF	TGTGCCAGCAGCCTAACCAGCGGGAGCTCCTACAATGAGCAGTTCTTC	many	TRBJ2-1	TRBV9	TRBD2
CASSPNPPAQNIQYF	TGTGCCAGCAGCCCGAACCCCCCTGCCCAAAACATTCAGTACTTC	many	TRBJ2-4	TRBV27	.
CASSDKNTGELFF	TGTGCCAGCAGCGATAAGAACACCGGGGAGCTGTTTTTT	many	TRBJ2-2	TRBV6-4	.
CSVTSGGSWDTQYF	TGCAGCGTTACCAGCGGGGGCTCTTGGGATACGCAGTATTTT	many	TRBJ2-3	TRBV29-1	TRBD2
CSARSSGLTAGANVLTF	TGCAGTGCTAGATCTTCGGGCCTAACTGCGGGGGCCAACGTCCTGACTTTC	many	TRBJ2-6	TRBV20-1	.
CASSLRAGDSGELFF	TGCGCCAGCAGCTTGAGGGCAGGGGATAGCGGGGAGCTGTTTTTT	few	TRBJ2-2	TRBV5-1	.
CSVHDSPSSYNEQFF	TGCAGCGTCCATGACTCGCCGAGCTCCTACAATGAGCAGTTCTTC	many	TRBJ2-1	TRBV29-1	.
CASSLLTVRQWDSPLHF	TGTGCCAGCAGCTTACTTACAGTTCGACAGTGGGATTCACCCCTCCACTTT	many	TRBJ1-6	TRBV7-2	.
CASSQVPNDQPQHF	TGCGCCAGCAGCCAAGTCCCAAACGATCAGCCCCAGCATTTT	medium-sized	TRBJ1-5	TRBV4-1	.
CASSEPGPYEQYF	TGTGCCAGCAGTGAACCCGGGCCCTACGAGCAGTACTTC	many	TRBJ2-7	TRBV6-1	.
CASSPPGSTGELFF	TGTGCCAGCAGCCCACCCGGGAGTACCGGGGAGCTGTTTTTT	many	TRBJ2-2	TRBV14	.
CASTSGLAGVTDTQYF	TGTGCCAGTACCTCCGGACTAGCGGGAGTCACAGATACGCAGTATTTT	many	TRBJ2-3	TRBV19	TRBD2
CSARLAGGPTQYF	TGCAGTGCCCGGCTAGCGGGAGGGCCCACGCAGTATTTT	many	TRBJ2-3	TRBV20-1	TRBD2
CASSILDRDNSPLHF	TGTGCCAGTAGTATCCTGGACAGGGATAATTCACCCCTCCACTTT	many	TRBJ1-6	TRBV19	TRBD1
CASSLGLASNEQFF	TGTGCCAGCAGTTTAGGGCTGGCCTCCAATGAGCAGTTCTTC	many	TRBJ2-1	TRBV12-3/TRBV12-4	.
CASSPRWTGGYEQYF	TGTGCCAGCAGTCCCCGATGGACAGGGGGCTACGAGCAGTACTTC	many	TRBJ2-7	TRBV6-5	TRBD1
CASSGPDRGTEQYF	TGTGCCAGCAGTGGCCCGGACAGGGGAACCGAGCAGTACTTC	few	TRBJ2-7	TRBV25-1	TRBD1
CASSDSAGSYNEQFF	TGTGCCAGCAGTGACTCAGCGGGCTCCTACAATGAGCAGTTCTTC	medium-sized	TRBJ2-1	TRBV6-4	.
CASSLGPEETQYF	TGCGCCAGCAGCCTGGGCCCTGAAGAGACCCAGTACTTC	few	TRBJ2-5	TRBV4-1	.
CASSATGLTGELFF	TGTGCCAGCAGCGCTACAGGGTTAACCGGGGAGCTGTTTTTT	many	TRBJ2-2	TRBV2	.
CASRGQGGYTEAFF	TGTGCCAGCAGGGGACAGGGAGGCTACACTGAAGCTTTCTTT	many	TRBJ1-1	TRBV12-3/TRBV12-4	TRBD1
CASSSIYDTEAFF	TGTGCCAGCAGCTCCATATACGACACTGAAGCTTTCTTT	many	TRBJ1-1	TRBV6-6	.
CAWRRSGQTSYEQYF	TGTGCCTGGAGACGGTCAGGGCAGACCTCCTACGAGCAGTACTTC	.	TRBJ2-7	TRBV30	.
CASSEGTKQFF	TGTGCCAGCAGTGAAGGAACAAAGCAGTTCTTC	many	TRBJ2-1	TRBV2	.
CASSLTGGDYNEQFF	TGTGCCAGCAGCTTAACGGGGGGCGACTACAATGAGCAGTTCTTC	many	TRBJ2-1	TRBV7-3	.
CSAYSLPEQYF	TGCAGTGCTTACAGCCTACCAGAGCAGTACTTC	medium-sized	TRBJ2-7	TRBV20-1	.
CASTPASSVGEQGIQYF	TGTGCCAGCACCCCCGCATCGAGCGTCGGTGAACAGGGCATTCAGTACTTC	many	TRBJ2-4	TRBV12-3/TRBV12-4	.
CAWTPGGLTGELFF	TGTGCCTGGACACCCGGAGGGCTTACCGGGGAGCTGTTTTTT	many	TRBJ2-2	TRBV30	.
CSAKRDSDNTEAFF	TGCAGTGCTAAAAGGGACAGCGACAACACTGAAGCTTTCTTT	.	TRBJ1-1	TRBV20-1	TRBD1
CASRGTSGFTMNTGELFF	TGTGCCAGCAGAGGGACTAGCGGGTTTACGATGAACACCGGGGAGCTGTTTTTT	many	TRBJ2-2	TRBV6-1	TRBD2
CASSLASGPSLRELFF	TGTGCCAGCAGCTTAGCCTCCGGGCCATCTTTGAGGGAGCTGTTTTTT	many	TRBJ2-2	TRBV7-9	.